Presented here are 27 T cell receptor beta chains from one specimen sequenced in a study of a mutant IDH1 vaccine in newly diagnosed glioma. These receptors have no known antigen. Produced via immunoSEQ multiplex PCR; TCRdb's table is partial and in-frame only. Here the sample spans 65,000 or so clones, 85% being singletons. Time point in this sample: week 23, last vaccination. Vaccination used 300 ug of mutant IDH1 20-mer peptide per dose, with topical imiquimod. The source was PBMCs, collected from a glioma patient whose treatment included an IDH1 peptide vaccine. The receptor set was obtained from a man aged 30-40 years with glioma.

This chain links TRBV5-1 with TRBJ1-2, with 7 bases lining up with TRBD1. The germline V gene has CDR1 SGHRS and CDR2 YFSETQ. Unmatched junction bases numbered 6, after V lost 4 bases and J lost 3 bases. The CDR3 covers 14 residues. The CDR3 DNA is TGCGCCAGCAGCCCTCAGGACAGGTACTATGGCTACACCTTC. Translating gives CASSPQDRYYGYTF.

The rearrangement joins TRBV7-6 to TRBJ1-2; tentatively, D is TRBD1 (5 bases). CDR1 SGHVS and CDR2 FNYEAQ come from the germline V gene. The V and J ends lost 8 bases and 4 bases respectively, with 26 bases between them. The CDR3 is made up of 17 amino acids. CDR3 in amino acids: CASARTGTRLFGYGYTF. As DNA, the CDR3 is TGTGCCAGCGCCCGCACGGGGACCCGATTATTCGGCTATGGCTACACCTTC.

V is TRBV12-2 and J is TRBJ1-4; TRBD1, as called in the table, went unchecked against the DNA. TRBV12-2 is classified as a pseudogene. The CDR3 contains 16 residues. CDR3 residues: CASRSPRQVSPEKLFF. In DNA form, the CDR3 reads TGTGCAAGTCGCTCTCCCCGACAGGTCTCGCCTGAAAAACTGTTTTTT.

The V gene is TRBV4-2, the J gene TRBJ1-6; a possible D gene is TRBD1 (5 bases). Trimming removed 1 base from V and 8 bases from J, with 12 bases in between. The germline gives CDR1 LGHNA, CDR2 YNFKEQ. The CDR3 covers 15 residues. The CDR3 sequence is CASSQASGGDSPLHF. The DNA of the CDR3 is TGTGCCAGCAGCCAAGCCTCGGGGGGAGATTCACCCCTCCACTTT.

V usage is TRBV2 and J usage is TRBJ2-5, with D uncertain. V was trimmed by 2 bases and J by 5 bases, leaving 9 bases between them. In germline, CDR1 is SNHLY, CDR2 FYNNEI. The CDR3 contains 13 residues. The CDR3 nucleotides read TGTGCCAGCAGTGAACAAGGTCCGGAGACCCAGTACTTC. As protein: CASSEQGPETQYF.

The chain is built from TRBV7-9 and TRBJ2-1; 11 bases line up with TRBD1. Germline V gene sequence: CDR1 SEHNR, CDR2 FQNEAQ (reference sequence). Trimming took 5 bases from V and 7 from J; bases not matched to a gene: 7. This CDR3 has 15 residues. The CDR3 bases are TGTGCCAGCAGCCTTCGGACAGGGGGCTTTAATGAGCAGTTCTTC. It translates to CASSLRTGGFNEQFF. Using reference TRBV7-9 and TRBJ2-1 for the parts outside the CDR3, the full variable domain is DTGVSQNPRHKITKRGQNVTFRCDPISEHNRLYWYRQTLGQGPEFLTYFQNEAQLEKSRLLSDRFSAERPKGSFSTLEIQRTEQGDSAMYLCASSLRTGGFNEQFFGPGTRLTVL.

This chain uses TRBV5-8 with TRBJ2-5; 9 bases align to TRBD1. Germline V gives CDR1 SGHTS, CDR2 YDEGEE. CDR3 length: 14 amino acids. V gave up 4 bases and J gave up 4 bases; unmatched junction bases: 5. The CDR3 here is CASSTGQGAETQYF. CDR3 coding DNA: TGTGCCAGCAGCACGGGACAGGGCGCAGAGACCCAGTACTTC.

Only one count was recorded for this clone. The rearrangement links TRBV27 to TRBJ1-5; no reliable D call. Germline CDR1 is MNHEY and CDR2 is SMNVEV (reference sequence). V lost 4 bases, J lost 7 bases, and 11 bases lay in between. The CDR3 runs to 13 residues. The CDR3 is CASSSTIYQPQHF. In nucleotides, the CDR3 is TGTGCCAGCAGTTCGACAATATACCAGCCCCAGCATTTT.

In DNA form, the CDR3 reads TGCAGCGTCCTCGGGCCCTTCCTGAACAATGAGCAGTTCTTC. Translation gives CSVLGPFLNNEQFF. The chain combines TRBV29-1 with TRBJ2-1; no reliable D call. Per germline, CDR1 SQVTM and CDR2 ANQGSEA. This CDR3 comprises 14 residues. V lost 6 bases and J lost 5, with 17 bases in between.

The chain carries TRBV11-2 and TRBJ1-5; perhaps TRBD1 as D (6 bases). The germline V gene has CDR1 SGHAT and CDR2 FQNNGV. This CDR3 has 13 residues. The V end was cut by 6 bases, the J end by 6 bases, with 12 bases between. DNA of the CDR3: TGTGCCAGCAGTTCACAGGGATTTCAGCCCCAGCATTTT. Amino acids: CASSSQGFQPQHF.

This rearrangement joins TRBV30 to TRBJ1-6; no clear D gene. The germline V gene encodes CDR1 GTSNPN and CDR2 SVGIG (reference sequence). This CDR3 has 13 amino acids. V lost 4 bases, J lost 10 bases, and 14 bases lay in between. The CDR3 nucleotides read TGTGCCTGGACCATCCGCGGGATGTCACCCCTCCACTTT. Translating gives CAWTIRGMSPLHF.

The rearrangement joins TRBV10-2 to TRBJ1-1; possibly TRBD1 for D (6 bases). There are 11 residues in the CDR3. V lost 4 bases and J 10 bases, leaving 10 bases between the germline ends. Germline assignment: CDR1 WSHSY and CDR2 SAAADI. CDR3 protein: CASSVTGPAFF. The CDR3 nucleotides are TGCGCCAGCAGTGTAACAGGGCCAGCTTTCTTT.

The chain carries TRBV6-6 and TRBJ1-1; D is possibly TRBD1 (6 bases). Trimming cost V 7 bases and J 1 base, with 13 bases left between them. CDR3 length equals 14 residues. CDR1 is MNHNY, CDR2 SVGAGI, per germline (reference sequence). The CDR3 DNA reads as TGTGCCAGCAAAGGCACAGGGCGGAACACTGAAGCTTTCTTT. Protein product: CASKGTGRNTEAFF.

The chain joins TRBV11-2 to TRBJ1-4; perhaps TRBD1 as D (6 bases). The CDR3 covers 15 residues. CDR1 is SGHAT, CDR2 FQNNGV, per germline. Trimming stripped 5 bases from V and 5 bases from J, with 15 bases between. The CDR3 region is CASSTRQEGNEKLFF. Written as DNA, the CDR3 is TGTGCCAGCAGCACCCGACAGGAAGGCAATGAAAAACTGTTTTTT.

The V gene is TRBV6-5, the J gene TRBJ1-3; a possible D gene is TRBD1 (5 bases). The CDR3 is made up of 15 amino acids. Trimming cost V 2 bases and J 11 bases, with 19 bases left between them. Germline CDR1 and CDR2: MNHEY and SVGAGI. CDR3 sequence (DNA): TGTGCCAGCAGTTACCTATCGGGACCTAAGAGGCCCATATATTTT. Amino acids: CASSYLSGPKRPIYF.

In DNA form, the CDR3 reads TGTGCCAGCTCACCGGGTTTATTGGACACCGGGGAGCTGTTTTTT. Amino acids: CASSPGLLDTGELFF. V and J are TRBV18 and TRBJ2-2, with D unresolved. Germline CDR1 KGHSH, CDR2 LQKENI. This CDR3 has 15 amino acids. V lost 3 bases, J lost 3 bases, and 11 bases lay in between. Full variable domain (rest looked up from reference TRBV18 and TRBJ2-2): NAGVMQNPRHLVRRRGQEARLRCSPMKGHSHVYWYRQLPEEGLKFMVYLQKENIIDESGMPKERFSAEFPKEGPSILRIQQVVRGDSAAYFCASSPGLLDTGELFFGEGSRLTVL.

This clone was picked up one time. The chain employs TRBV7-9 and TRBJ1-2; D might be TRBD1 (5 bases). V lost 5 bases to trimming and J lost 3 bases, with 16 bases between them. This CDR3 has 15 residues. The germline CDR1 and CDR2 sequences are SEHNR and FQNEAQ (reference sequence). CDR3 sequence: CASSRSGSRDYGYTF. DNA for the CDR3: TGTGCCAGCAGCCGATCCGGTTCCAGGGACTATGGCTACACCTTC.

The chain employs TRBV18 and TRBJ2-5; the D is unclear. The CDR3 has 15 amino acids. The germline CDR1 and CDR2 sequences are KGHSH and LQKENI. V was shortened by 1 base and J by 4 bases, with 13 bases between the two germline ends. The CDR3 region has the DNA TGTGCCAGCTCACCACAACACCAAATTGGAGAGACCCAGTACTTC. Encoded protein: CASSPQHQIGETQYF.

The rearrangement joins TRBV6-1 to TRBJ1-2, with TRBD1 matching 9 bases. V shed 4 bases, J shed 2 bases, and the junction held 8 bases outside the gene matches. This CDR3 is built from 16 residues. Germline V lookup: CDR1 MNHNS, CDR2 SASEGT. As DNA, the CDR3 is TGTGCCAGCAGTGGAACACAGGGGGCGCTGAACTATGGCTACACCTTC. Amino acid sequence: CASSGTQGALNYGYTF.

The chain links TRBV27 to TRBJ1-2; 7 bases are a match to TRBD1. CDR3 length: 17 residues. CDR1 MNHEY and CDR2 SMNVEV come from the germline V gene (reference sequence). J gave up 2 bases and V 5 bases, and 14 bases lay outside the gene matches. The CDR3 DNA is TGTGCCAGCAGTCGCAAGCCCGGGACAGTTAAAAACTATGGCTACACCTTC. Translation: CASSRKPGTVKNYGYTF.

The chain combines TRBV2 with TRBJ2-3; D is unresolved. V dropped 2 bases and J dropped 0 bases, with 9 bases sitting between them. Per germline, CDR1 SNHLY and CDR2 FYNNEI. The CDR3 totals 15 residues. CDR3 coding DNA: TGTGCCAGCAGTGAACGCCAGGCCAGCACAGATACGCAGTATTTT. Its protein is CASSERQASTDTQYF.

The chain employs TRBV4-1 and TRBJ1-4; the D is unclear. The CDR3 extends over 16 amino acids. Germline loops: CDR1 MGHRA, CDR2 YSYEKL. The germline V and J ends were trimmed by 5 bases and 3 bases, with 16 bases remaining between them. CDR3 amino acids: CASSTRTFLANEKLFF. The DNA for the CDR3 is TGCGCCAGCAGCACCCGGACGTTCCTGGCTAATGAAAAACTGTTTTTT.

The CDR3: CASGPGAREQYF. CDR3 DNA sequence: TGTGCCAGCGGACCGGGAGCCCGCGAGCAGTACTTC. The rearrangement joins TRBV6-6 to TRBJ2-7; maybe TRBD2 (6 bases). This CDR3 contains 12 residues. Per germline, CDR1 MNHNY and CDR2 SVGAGI (reference sequence). V gave up 8 bases and J gave up 6 bases, with 14 bases separating them.

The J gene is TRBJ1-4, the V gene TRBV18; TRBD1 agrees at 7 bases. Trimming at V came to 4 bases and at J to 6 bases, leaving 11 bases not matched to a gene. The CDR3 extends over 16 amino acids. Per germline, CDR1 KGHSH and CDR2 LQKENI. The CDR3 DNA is TGTGCCAGCTCACAAATCCAGGGGGTTCATTATGAAAAACTGTTTTTT. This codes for CASSQIQGVHYEKLFF.

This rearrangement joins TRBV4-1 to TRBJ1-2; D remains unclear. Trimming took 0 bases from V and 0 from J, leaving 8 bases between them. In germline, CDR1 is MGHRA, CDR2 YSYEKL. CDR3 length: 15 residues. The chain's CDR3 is CASSQEDTSNYGYTF. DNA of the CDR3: TGCGCCAGCAGCCAAGAAGACACCTCTAACTATGGCTACACCTTC.

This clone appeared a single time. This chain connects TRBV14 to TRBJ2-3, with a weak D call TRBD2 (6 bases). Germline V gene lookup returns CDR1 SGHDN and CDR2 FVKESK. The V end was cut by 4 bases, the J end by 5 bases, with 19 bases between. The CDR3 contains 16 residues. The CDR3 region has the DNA TGTGCCAGCAGCCGACTCCAGCTTACCGGGGGAGATACGCAGTATTTT. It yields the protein CASSRLQLTGGDTQYF.

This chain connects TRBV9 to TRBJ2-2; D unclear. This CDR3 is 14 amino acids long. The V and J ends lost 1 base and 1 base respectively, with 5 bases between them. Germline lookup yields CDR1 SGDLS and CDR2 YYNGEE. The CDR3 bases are TGTGCCAGCAGCGTAACAATGAACACCGGGGAGCTGTTTTTT. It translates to CASSVTMNTGELFF.